This TCR beta chain was recovered during a study of cytomegalovirus exposure and HLA in healthy donors. Whole-study results and caveats: Published work reported that the classifier diagnosed cytomegalovirus status with high specificity and sensitivity. There were 150 to 200 TCR beta chains listed as cytomegalovirus-associated. Researchers reported that a few CMV-associated chains were confirmed in vitro as CMV antigen-specific.

The donors were in the roughly 120-subject validation cohort; that cohort was separate from the 666-subject first cohort. This clone has a single count. Its specificity is unknown. Using immunoSEQ multiplex PCR, the repertoire was profiled, and TCRdb retains in-frame clones only, with some absent. Among around 180,000 clones listed, roughly 80% were seen once. The ends were cut back, 3 bases at V and 5 bases at J, with 6 bases in the middle. The CDR3 sequence is 11 residues long. Germline V lookup: CDR1 SGHRS, CDR2 YFSETQ. The chain carries TRBV5-1 and TRBJ2-7, with D possibly TRBD2 on 6 matching bases. Sequenced input: PBMCs. The receptor comes from a man between 18 and 29 years old in good health and CMV-seropositive. The CDR3 loop reads CASSWGDEQYF. The CDR3 DNA is TGCGCCAGCAGCTGGGGGGACGAGCAGTACTTC.